The clone carrying this T cell receptor beta chain was found many times. Its antigen is undetermined. CDR3 length: 16 residues. Germline V gene data show CDR1 as SGHVS and CDR2 as FNYEAQ. With 1 base removed from V and 0 bases from J, the gap between germline ends came to 12 bases. These data are taken from a study of T cells in Graves' hyperthyroidism and ophthalmopathy. Regarding the study as a whole: From stable hyperthyroidism, ophthalmopathy was separated by a 13 V-J model. Most thyroid clonotypes expanded above 0.001 appeared in blood too.

Clinical Activity Scores of at least 3, NOSPECS grades of at least 4 and durations under 3 months characterized ophthalmopathy patients. RNA transcripts gave rise to amplified TCR beta CDR3 regions. The HTBI primer set served for first-round RT-PCR of the TCR CDR3. TCRdb fed the multiplex PCR reads into MiXCR, producing one record per CDR3 protein. The sample shows around 350,000 distinct CDR3 sequences, around 15% of them seen only once. The origin of this receptor is an older woman with Graves' ophthalmopathy. Sequences were obtained from blood. The V gene is TRBV7-6, the J gene TRBJ1-2; no firm D call. CDR3 sequence (DNA): TGTGCCAGCAGCTTAGATCGGCAGCGCACTAACTATGGCTACACCTTC. Protein product: CASSLDRQRTNYGYTF.